The text below deals with one T cell receptor beta chain. Its antigen remains unidentified. Other nucleotide sequences in the sample specify the same CDR3. The data originate from a study of T cells in localized non-small cell lung cancer. The CDR3 consists of 15 residues. Trimming took 3 bases from V and 2 from J, leaving 13 bases between them. Germline-derived CDR1 and CDR2 are SEHNR and FQNEAQ (reference sequence). Findings and caveats of the study: It was uninvolved adjacent lung that showed the highest T cell clonality, exceeding tumor. Increased T cell density in blood showed an association with longer overall survival. When the top 100 tumor clones were examined, a median 57 of them also appeared in the adjacent lung, which was paired and uninvolved. A single tumor region was sequenced, leaving heterogeneity possible.

The repertoire was sequenced with immunoSEQ multiplex PCR; TCRdb's copy has only in-frame clones and lacks some. The data contain about 74,000 clones, 84% of them singletons. The sample here was peripheral blood, taken before any cancer treatment. The chain employs TRBV7-9 and TRBJ2-5; D unresolved. The clonotype originates from a female donor over 55 with stage I lung adenocarcinoma. The CDR3 sequence: CASSFTGGLQETQYF. In nucleotides, the CDR3 is TGTGCCAGCAGCTTCACCGGTGGGCTTCAAGAGACCCAGTACTTC.